These T cell receptor beta chains were read from a single sample in a study of T cell changes during pregnancy in multiple sclerosis. Generated by immunoSEQ multiplex PCR, the TCRdb table keeps only in-frame clones and is missing some. The sample lists about 100,000 clones, 92% seen once, with less than 2% in the top ten. Sequencing was performed on peripheral blood, taken after pregnancy. The receptor set was obtained from a female donor with multiple sclerosis, enrolled in a pregnancy study. Each CDR3 is given with its conserved first and last residue. The order of the fields is J gene, clone size, D gene, V gene, CDR3 DNA, CDR3 protein. The D gene is left open where the match is weak. Rows may omit the clone size; those that give it use once, few, many or a size class.

j_call: TRBJ2-7
clone_size: once
d_call: TRBD2
v_call: TRBV9
cdr3_nt: TGTGCCAGCAGCGCGCCGGGACTAGCTTCAAACGAGCAGTACTTC
cdr3_aa: CASSAPGLASNEQYF

j_call: TRBJ2-7
clone_size: NA
d_call: NA
v_call: TRBV5-6
cdr3_nt: TGTGCCAGCAGCTTGTCAGAAGACGAGCAGTACTTC
cdr3_aa: CASSLSEDEQYF

j_call: TRBJ2-4
clone_size: NA
d_call: NA
v_call: TRBV19
cdr3_nt: TGTGCCAGTAGCAGGGGAAGTGGGGCCAAAAACATTCAGTACTTC
cdr3_aa: CASSRGSGAKNIQYF

j_call: TRBJ2-7
clone_size: NA
d_call: NA
v_call: TRBV14
cdr3_nt: TGTGCCAGCAGCCAAGATGGAGGACAGTACCCTCCCCTCTACGAATGGCAGTACTTC
cdr3_aa: CASSQDGGQYPPLYEWQYF

j_call: TRBJ2-2
clone_size: NA
d_call: NA
v_call: TRBV19
cdr3_nt: TGTGCCAGTAGTGAGAGGGGGGAGCTGTTTTTT
cdr3_aa: CASSERGELFF

j_call: TRBJ1-2
clone_size: NA
d_call: TRBD1
v_call: TRBV28
cdr3_nt: TGTGCCAGCAGTTTAGGAACGACAGGGGAAGTCTATGGCTACACCTTC
cdr3_aa: CASSLGTTGEVYGYTF

j_call: TRBJ1-2
clone_size: NA
d_call: NA
v_call: TRBV25-1
cdr3_nt: TGTGCCAGCAGTGAGGGCAGCTACCCCTATGGCTACACCTTC
cdr3_aa: CASSEGSYPYGYTF

j_call: TRBJ2-7
clone_size: NA
d_call: TRBD2
v_call: TRBV7-9
cdr3_nt: TGTGCCAGCAGCTTAGCGGGGCTAGCGGGAAGATCCTACGAGCAGTACTTC
cdr3_aa: CASSLAGLAGRSYEQYF

j_call: TRBJ2-1
clone_size: NA
d_call: TRBD2
v_call: TRBV5-1
cdr3_nt: TGCGCCAGCAGCTTGGGGACTAGCGACAATGAGCAGTTCTTC
cdr3_aa: CASSLGTSDNEQFF

j_call: TRBJ2-3
clone_size: NA
d_call: NA
v_call: TRBV7-9
cdr3_nt: TGTGCCAGCAGCTATAGCGGCGATACGCAGTATTTT
cdr3_aa: CASSYSGDTQYF

j_call: TRBJ1-1
clone_size: NA
d_call: NA
v_call: TRBV7-9
cdr3_nt: TGTGCCAGCACCGACTGGGGGGGAGGCACTGAAGCTTTCTTT
cdr3_aa: CASTDWGGGTEAFF

j_call: TRBJ2-1
clone_size: NA
d_call: NA
v_call: TRBV28
cdr3_nt: TGTGCCAGCAGTTTGACACCCCCATACAATGAGCAGTTCTTC
cdr3_aa: CASSLTPPYNEQFF

j_call: TRBJ1-1
clone_size: NA
d_call: NA
v_call: TRBV30
cdr3_nt: TGTGCCTGGAGTGTCCGGAGGAACACTGAAGCTTTCTTT
cdr3_aa: CAWSVRRNTEAFF

j_call: TRBJ2-7
clone_size: NA
d_call: NA
v_call: TRBV19
cdr3_nt: TGTGCCAGTACTTGGGCAGGGGGGCCCTTC
cdr3_aa: CASTWAGGPF

j_call: TRBJ2-7
clone_size: once
d_call: TRBD1
v_call: TRBV5-4
cdr3_nt: TGTGCCAGCAGCTCTGGGACAGGTGAAATCGAGCAGTACTTC
cdr3_aa: CASSSGTGEIEQYF

j_call: TRBJ2-7
clone_size: NA
d_call: TRBD2
v_call: TRBV7-8
cdr3_nt: TGTGCCAGCAGCCCCCCTCTGAGGACTAGCGGGAGACACGAGCAGTACTTC
cdr3_aa: CASSPPLRTSGRHEQYF

j_call: TRBJ1-3
clone_size: NA
d_call: NA
v_call: TRBV6-6
cdr3_nt: TGTGCCAGCAGTTACTCGCTAAGGGACTCCTTAAACACCATATATTTT
cdr3_aa: CASSYSLRDSLNTIYF

j_call: TRBJ2-3
clone_size: NA
d_call: TRBD2
v_call: TRBV4-1
cdr3_nt: TGCGCCAGCAGCCAAGACTCGACTAGCGGTTGGGATACGCAGTATTTT
cdr3_aa: CASSQDSTSGWDTQYF

j_call: TRBJ1-2
clone_size: NA
d_call: TRBD1
v_call: TRBV10-3
cdr3_nt: TGTGCCATCAGCGGGGGACAGGGAGATGGCTACACCTTC
cdr3_aa: CAISGGQGDGYTF

j_call: TRBJ1-5
clone_size: NA
d_call: TRBD1
v_call: TRBV2
cdr3_nt: TGTGCCAGCAGCGGGGACAGGAACAATCAGCCCCAGCATTTT
cdr3_aa: CASSGDRNNQPQHF

j_call: TRBJ2-5
clone_size: once
d_call: TRBD2
v_call: TRBV12-5
cdr3_nt: TGTGCTAGTGGTTCGCGGGGGGGACAAGAGACCCAGTACTTC
cdr3_aa: CASGSRGGQETQYF

j_call: TRBJ2-7
clone_size: NA
d_call: NA
v_call: TRBV7-9
cdr3_nt: TGTGCCAGCAGCTTAGAGGACTTACCCTACGAGCAGTACTTC
cdr3_aa: CASSLEDLPYEQYF

j_call: TRBJ1-1
clone_size: NA
d_call: NA
v_call: TRBV28
cdr3_nt: TGTGCCAGCAGTTTGAGGGGGGGCACTGAAGCTTTCTTT
cdr3_aa: CASSLRGGTEAFF

j_call: TRBJ1-2
clone_size: NA
d_call: NA
v_call: TRBV5-5
cdr3_nt: TGTGCCAGCAGCTTGGGAGCCGGTACTAACTATGGCTACACCTTC
cdr3_aa: CASSLGAGTNYGYTF

j_call: TRBJ1-5
clone_size: NA
d_call: NA
v_call: TRBV6-5
cdr3_nt: TGTGCCAGCAGGACACCAGTGGTTCATCAGCCCCAGCATTTT
cdr3_aa: CASRTPVVHQPQHF

j_call: TRBJ1-4
clone_size: NA
d_call: NA
v_call: TRBV28
cdr3_nt: TGTGCCAGCAGTTCCCCTCGGGGGTGGGGCCTGTTTTTT
cdr3_aa: CASSSPRGWGLFF

j_call: TRBJ1-6
clone_size: NA
d_call: NA
v_call: TRBV11-3
cdr3_nt: TGTGCCAGCAGCTTAGATCGGGTTGTGAATTCACCCCTCCACTTT
cdr3_aa: CASSLDRVVNSPLHF

j_call: TRBJ2-1
clone_size: NA
d_call: TRBD2
v_call: TRBV19
cdr3_nt: TGTGCCAGTAGTATAGCTGTGGGACTGGGGAGCGGGGAAAACAATGAGCAGTTCTTC
cdr3_aa: CASSIAVGLGSGENNEQFF

j_call: TRBJ2-3
clone_size: NA
d_call: NA
v_call: TRBV27
cdr3_nt: TGTGCCAGCAGTTTATTGCAGACAATCCGGCCAGATACGCAGTATTTT
cdr3_aa: CASSLLQTIRPDTQYF

j_call: TRBJ1-5
clone_size: NA
d_call: NA
v_call: TRBV19
cdr3_nt: TGTGCCAGTAGTCCGAGACGGGGAAATCAGCCCCAGCATTTT
cdr3_aa: CASSPRRGNQPQHF

j_call: TRBJ1-5
clone_size: NA
d_call: NA
v_call: TRBV7-9
cdr3_nt: TGTGCCAGCAGCCAAGGGGGTGAGACCCAGCATTTT
cdr3_aa: CASSQGGETQHF

j_call: TRBJ2-5
clone_size: NA
d_call: NA
v_call: TRBV2
cdr3_nt: TGTGCCAGCAGACGGACAGACATTGAGACCCAGTACTTC
cdr3_aa: CASRRTDIETQYF

j_call: TRBJ2-7
clone_size: NA
d_call: TRBD1
v_call: TRBV5-5
cdr3_nt: TGTGCCAGCAGCGTCCGGGACAGGGTCTCCTACGAGCAGTACTTC
cdr3_aa: CASSVRDRVSYEQYF

j_call: TRBJ1-2
clone_size: NA
d_call: TRBD1
v_call: TRBV7-2
cdr3_nt: TGTGCCAGCAGCTTAGCAGCCCGGACAGGGGGCAACTATGGCTACACCTTC
cdr3_aa: CASSLAARTGGNYGYTF

j_call: TRBJ1-1
clone_size: NA
d_call: TRBD1
v_call: TRBV19
cdr3_nt: TGTGCCAGTAGTATATTGAGGGGACAGGGAAACACTGAAGCTTTCTTT
cdr3_aa: CASSILRGQGNTEAFF

j_call: TRBJ2-3
clone_size: NA
d_call: NA
v_call: TRBV7-8
cdr3_nt: TGTGCCAGCAGTCCCCGGCGGGGTCTCACAGATACGCAGTATTTT
cdr3_aa: CASSPRRGLTDTQYF

j_call: TRBJ2-7
clone_size: NA
d_call: TRBD2
v_call: TRBV7-2
cdr3_nt: TGTGCCAGCAGCCCTAGGCGGGAGACCCCCTACGAGCAGTACTTC
cdr3_aa: CASSPRRETPYEQYF

j_call: TRBJ2-3
clone_size: few
d_call: TRBD2
v_call: TRBV6-1
cdr3_nt: TGTGCCAGCATCATGCTAGCGGGAAACACAGATACGCAGTATTTT
cdr3_aa: CASIMLAGNTDTQYF

j_call: TRBJ2-1
clone_size: NA
d_call: NA
v_call: TRBV6-4
cdr3_nt: TGTGCCAGCAGCCCCCGAAGCGAGGCGAATGAGCAGTTCTTC
cdr3_aa: CASSPRSEANEQFF

j_call: TRBJ1-5
clone_size: NA
d_call: TRBD1
v_call: TRBV15
cdr3_nt: TGTGCCACCAGCAGAGTCGGGATGACAGGGGGTGGGTCGCCCCAGCATTTT
cdr3_aa: CATSRVGMTGGGSPQHF

j_call: TRBJ1-1
clone_size: NA
d_call: NA
v_call: TRBV7-6
cdr3_nt: TGTGCCAGCAGCCTACCTCCCCCAGGGTTCACTGAAGCTTTCTTT
cdr3_aa: CASSLPPPGFTEAFF

j_call: TRBJ2-7
clone_size: NA
d_call: TRBD2
v_call: TRBV27
cdr3_nt: TGTGCCAGCAGTTCCGAACTAGCGGGAGGGTTATACGAGCAGTACTTC
cdr3_aa: CASSSELAGGLYEQYF

j_call: TRBJ1-2
clone_size: NA
d_call: TRBD1
v_call: TRBV4-3
cdr3_nt: TGCGCCAGCAGCCAAGGCGGACAGGGCGACTATGGCTACACCTTC
cdr3_aa: CASSQGGQGDYGYTF

j_call: TRBJ1-5
clone_size: NA
d_call: TRBD1
v_call: TRBV6-6
cdr3_nt: TGTGCCAGCATTATGGGACAGGGATTGGGTCAGCCCCAGCATTTT
cdr3_aa: CASIMGQGLGQPQHF

j_call: TRBJ1-2
clone_size: NA
d_call: TRBD1
v_call: TRBV6-5
cdr3_nt: TGTGCCAGCAGTAAAAGCGGGACAGGGGGCTATGGCTACACCTTC
cdr3_aa: CASSKSGTGGYGYTF

j_call: TRBJ2-7
clone_size: NA
d_call: TRBD2
v_call: TRBV11-3
cdr3_nt: TGTGCCAGCAGCTTAACTAGCGGTGATTACCCCTACAAGCAGTACTTC
cdr3_aa: CASSLTSGDYPYKQYF

j_call: TRBJ2-3
clone_size: once
d_call: TRBD2
v_call: TRBV5-4
cdr3_nt: TGTGCCAGCAGCTTGCCAGCGGGGGTCACAGATACGCAGTATTTT
cdr3_aa: CASSLPAGVTDTQYF

j_call: TRBJ1-2
clone_size: NA
d_call: TRBD1
v_call: TRBV28
cdr3_nt: TGTGCCAGCAGTTTCTTAGGGACAGGGCGCTGGGGCTACACCTTC
cdr3_aa: CASSFLGTGRWGYTF